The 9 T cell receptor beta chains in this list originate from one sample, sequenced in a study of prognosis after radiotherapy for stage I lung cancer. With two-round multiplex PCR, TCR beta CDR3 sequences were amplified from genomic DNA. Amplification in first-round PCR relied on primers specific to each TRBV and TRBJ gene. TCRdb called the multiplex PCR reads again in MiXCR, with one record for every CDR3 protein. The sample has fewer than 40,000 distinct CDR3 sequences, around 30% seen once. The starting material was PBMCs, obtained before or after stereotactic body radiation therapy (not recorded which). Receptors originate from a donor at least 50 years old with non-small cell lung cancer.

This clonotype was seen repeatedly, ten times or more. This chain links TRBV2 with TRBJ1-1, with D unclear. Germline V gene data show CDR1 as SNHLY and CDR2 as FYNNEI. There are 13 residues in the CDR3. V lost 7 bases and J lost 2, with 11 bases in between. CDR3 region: CASKEGFNTEAFF. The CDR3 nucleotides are TGTGCCAGCAAGGAGGGCTTTAACACTGAAGCTTTCTTT.

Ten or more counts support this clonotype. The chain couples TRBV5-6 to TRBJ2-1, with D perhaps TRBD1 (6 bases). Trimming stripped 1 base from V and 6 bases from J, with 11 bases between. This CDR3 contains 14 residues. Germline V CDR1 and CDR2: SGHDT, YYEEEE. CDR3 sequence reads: CASSLFRGRNEQFF. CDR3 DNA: TGTGCCAGCAGCTTGTTCAGGGGCCGCAATGAGCAGTTCTTC.

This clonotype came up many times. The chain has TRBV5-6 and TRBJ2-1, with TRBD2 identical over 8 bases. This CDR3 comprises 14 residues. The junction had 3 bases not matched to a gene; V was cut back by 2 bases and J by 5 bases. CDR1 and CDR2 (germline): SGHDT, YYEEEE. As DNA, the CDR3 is TGTGCCAGCAGCTTTATTAGCGGGGACAATGAGCAGTTCTTC. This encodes CASSFISGDNEQFF.

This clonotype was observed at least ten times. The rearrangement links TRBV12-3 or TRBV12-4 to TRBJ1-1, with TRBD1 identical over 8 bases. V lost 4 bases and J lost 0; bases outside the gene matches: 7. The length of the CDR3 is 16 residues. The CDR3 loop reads CASSSRQTGVNTEAFF. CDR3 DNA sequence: TGTGCCAGCAGTTCAAGACAGACAGGGGTGAACACTGAAGCTTTCTTT.

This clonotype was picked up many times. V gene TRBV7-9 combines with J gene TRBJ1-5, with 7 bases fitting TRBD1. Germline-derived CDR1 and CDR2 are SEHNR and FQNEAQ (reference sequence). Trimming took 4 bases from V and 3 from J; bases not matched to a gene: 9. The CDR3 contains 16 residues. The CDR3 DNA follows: TGTGCCAGCAGCTCAATCCGGGACAGACCCAATCAGCCCCAGCATTTT. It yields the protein CASSSIRDRPNQPQHF.

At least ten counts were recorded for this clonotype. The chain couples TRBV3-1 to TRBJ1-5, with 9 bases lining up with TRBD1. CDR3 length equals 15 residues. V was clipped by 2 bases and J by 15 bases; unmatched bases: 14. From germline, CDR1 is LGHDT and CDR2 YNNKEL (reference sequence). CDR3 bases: TGTGCCAGCAGCCAAAAGGGACAGGGCCCAGCCCCTGGGCATTTT. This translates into CASSQKGQGPAPGHF.

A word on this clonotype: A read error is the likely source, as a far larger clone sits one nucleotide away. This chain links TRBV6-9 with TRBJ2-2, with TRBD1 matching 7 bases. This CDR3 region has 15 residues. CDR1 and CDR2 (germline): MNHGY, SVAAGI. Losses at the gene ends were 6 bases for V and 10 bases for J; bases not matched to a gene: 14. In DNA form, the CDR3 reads TGTGCCAGCAGCTACGAGAGTGAGGGGGCCGTGGAGCTGTTTTTT. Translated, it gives CASSYESEGAVELFF.

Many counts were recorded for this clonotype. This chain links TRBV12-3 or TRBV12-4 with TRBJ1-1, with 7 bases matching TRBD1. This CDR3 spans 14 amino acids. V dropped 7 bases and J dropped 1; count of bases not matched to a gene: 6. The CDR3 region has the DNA TGTGCCAGCAACCACAGGGGTGGGAACACTGAAGCTTTCTTT. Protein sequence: CASNHRGGNTEAFF.

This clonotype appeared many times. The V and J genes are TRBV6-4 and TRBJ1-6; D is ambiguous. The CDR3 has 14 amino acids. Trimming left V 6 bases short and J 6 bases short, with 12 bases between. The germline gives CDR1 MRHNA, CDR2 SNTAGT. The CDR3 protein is CASSPERANSPLHF. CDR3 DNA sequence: TGTGCCAGCAGCCCGGAGCGGGCTAATTCACCCCTCCACTTT.